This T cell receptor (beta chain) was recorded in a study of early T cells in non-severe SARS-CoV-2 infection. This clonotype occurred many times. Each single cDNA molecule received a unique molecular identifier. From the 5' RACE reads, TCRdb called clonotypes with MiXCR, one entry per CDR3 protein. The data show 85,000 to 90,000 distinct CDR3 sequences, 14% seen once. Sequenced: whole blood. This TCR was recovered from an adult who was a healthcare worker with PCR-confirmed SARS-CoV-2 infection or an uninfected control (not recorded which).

CDR3 nucleotides: TGCGCCAGCAGCCAGTTCACTAATCGGGGGGCTTTCGGGGAGCTGTTTTTT. Translation gives CASSQFTNRGAFGELFF. This chain uses TRBV4-1 with TRBJ2-2; D may be TRBD2 (7 bases). The CDR3 sequence is 17 residues long. Trimming removed 3 bases from V and 7 bases from J, with 21 bases in between. CDR1 MGHRA and CDR2 YSYEKL come from the germline V gene.